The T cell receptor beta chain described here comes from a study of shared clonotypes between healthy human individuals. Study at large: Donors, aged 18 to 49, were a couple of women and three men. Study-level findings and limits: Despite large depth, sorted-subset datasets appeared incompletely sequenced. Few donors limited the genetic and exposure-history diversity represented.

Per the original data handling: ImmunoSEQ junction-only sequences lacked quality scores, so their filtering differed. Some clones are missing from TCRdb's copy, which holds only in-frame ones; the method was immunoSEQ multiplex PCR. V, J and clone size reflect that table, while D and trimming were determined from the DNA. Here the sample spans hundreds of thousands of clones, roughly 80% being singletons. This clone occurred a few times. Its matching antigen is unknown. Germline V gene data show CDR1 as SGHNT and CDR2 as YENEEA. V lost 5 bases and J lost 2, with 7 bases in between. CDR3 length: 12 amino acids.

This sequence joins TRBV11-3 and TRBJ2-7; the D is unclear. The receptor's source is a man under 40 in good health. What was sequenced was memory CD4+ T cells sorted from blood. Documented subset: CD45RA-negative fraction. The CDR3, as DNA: TGTGCCAGCAGCCAAAACGCCTACGAGCAGTACTTC. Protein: CASSQNAYEQYF.